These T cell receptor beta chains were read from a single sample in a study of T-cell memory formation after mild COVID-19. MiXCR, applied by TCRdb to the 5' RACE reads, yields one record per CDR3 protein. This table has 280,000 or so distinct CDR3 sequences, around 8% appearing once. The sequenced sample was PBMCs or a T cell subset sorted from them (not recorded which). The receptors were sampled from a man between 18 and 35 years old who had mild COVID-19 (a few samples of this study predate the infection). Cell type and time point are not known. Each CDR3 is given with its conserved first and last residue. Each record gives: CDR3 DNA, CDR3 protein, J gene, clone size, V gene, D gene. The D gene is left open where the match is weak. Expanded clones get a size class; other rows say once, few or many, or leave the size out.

cdr3_nt: TGCGCCAGCAGCCAAGTGGTGGGACAGATGAACACTGAAGCTTTCTTT
cdr3_aa: CASSQVVGQMNTEAFF
j_call: TRBJ1-1
clone_size: few
v_call: TRBV4-1
d_call: TRBD1

cdr3_nt: TGTGCCAGCAGTTTAGAAGGACGGGACATTCAGTACTTC
cdr3_aa: CASSLEGRDIQYF
j_call: TRBJ2-4
clone_size: NA
v_call: TRBV12-3/TRBV12-4
d_call: NA

cdr3_nt: TGCAGTGCTAGAAAGTTAGCGGGGGGGCCCCGGGAGACCCAGTACTTC
cdr3_aa: CSARKLAGGPRETQYF
j_call: TRBJ2-5
clone_size: NA
v_call: TRBV20-1
d_call: TRBD2

cdr3_nt: TGCGCCAGCAGGAGAACCGGGACTAGCGGGGGCGCTGTAGCCAATGAGCAGTTCTTC
cdr3_aa: CASRRTGTSGGAVANEQFF
j_call: TRBJ2-1
clone_size: few
v_call: TRBV5-1
d_call: TRBD2

cdr3_nt: TGTGCCAGCAGCCGCATCTTGGCAGGCCTTAGCTCTGGGGCCAACGTCCTGACTTTC
cdr3_aa: CASSRILAGLSSGANVLTF
j_call: TRBJ2-6
clone_size: few
v_call: TRBV3-1
d_call: NA

cdr3_nt: TGCGCCAGCAGCTTCGGACAGACCTACGAGCAGTACTTC
cdr3_aa: CASSFGQTYEQYF
j_call: TRBJ2-7
clone_size: many
v_call: TRBV5-1
d_call: NA

cdr3_nt: TGTGCCAGCAGTTTGAGGACTGGACAGAACACTGAAGCTTTCTTT
cdr3_aa: CASSLRTGQNTEAFF
j_call: TRBJ1-1
clone_size: many
v_call: TRBV12-3/TRBV12-4
d_call: NA

cdr3_nt: TGCGCCAGCAGCTTATCCGGGACAGGGGGCCATAACACTGAAGCTTTCTTT
cdr3_aa: CASSLSGTGGHNTEAFF
j_call: TRBJ1-1
clone_size: few
v_call: TRBV5-1
d_call: TRBD1

cdr3_nt: TGTGCCAGCGGGGTCATTGAGCAGTTCTTC
cdr3_aa: CASGVIEQFF
j_call: TRBJ2-1
clone_size: NA
v_call: TRBV12-3/TRBV12-4
d_call: NA

cdr3_nt: TGTGCCAGCAGCGTAGGCGGGGGCCCTTGGGATACGCAGTATTTT
cdr3_aa: CASSVGGGPWDTQYF
j_call: TRBJ2-3
clone_size: many
v_call: TRBV9
d_call: NA

cdr3_nt: TGTGCCAGTAGTATCGGGCCAGGCTACGAGCAGTACTTC
cdr3_aa: CASSIGPGYEQYF
j_call: TRBJ2-7
clone_size: few
v_call: TRBV19
d_call: NA

cdr3_nt: TGTGCCAGCAGCGTAGCTGGAGCTAACTATGGCTACACCTTC
cdr3_aa: CASSVAGANYGYTF
j_call: TRBJ1-2
clone_size: few
v_call: TRBV9
d_call: NA

cdr3_nt: TGTGCCAGCAGCACGGCCGGGACTAGCGGGAGCACAGATACGCAGTATTTT
cdr3_aa: CASSTAGTSGSTDTQYF
j_call: TRBJ2-3
clone_size: many
v_call: TRBV5-5
d_call: TRBD2

cdr3_nt: TGTGACAGCAGCTTTGACAGGATCTCCTACGAGCAGTACTTC
cdr3_aa: CDSSFDRISYEQYF
j_call: TRBJ2-7
clone_size: NA
v_call: TRBV7-6
d_call: NA

cdr3_nt: TGTGCCAGCACCCCCCCGGGGTCGGGGACTGAAGCTTTCTTT
cdr3_aa: CASTPPGSGTEAFF
j_call: TRBJ1-1
clone_size: NA
v_call: TRBV7-9
d_call: NA

cdr3_nt: TGTGCCAGCAGCCCATTCGGGGGGGCCGAAGTGGGGTTCTTC
cdr3_aa: CASSPFGGAEVGFF
j_call: TRBJ2-1
clone_size: NA
v_call: TRBV3-1
d_call: TRBD2

cdr3_nt: TGTGCCAGCAGCTTAACGGTCAGGAACTATGGCTACACCTTC
cdr3_aa: CASSLTVRNYGYTF
j_call: TRBJ1-2
clone_size: few
v_call: TRBV7-9
d_call: NA

cdr3_nt: TGTGCCAGCAGTCCCTCGACTAGCGGGGGGACCAGCTCCTACAATGAGCAGTTCTTC
cdr3_aa: CASSPSTSGGTSSYNEQFF
j_call: TRBJ2-1
clone_size: few
v_call: TRBV12-3/TRBV12-4
d_call: TRBD2

cdr3_nt: TGTGCCAGCAGCGTAGTAAGTGGAGGGGCTGGGGCCAACGTCCTGACTTTC
cdr3_aa: CASSVVSGGAGANVLTF
j_call: TRBJ2-6
clone_size: few
v_call: TRBV9
d_call: NA

cdr3_nt: TGTGCCAGTAGTATAGTTCCCAGCCATTCTTCCTACGAGCAGTACTTC
cdr3_aa: CASSIVPSHSSYEQYF
j_call: TRBJ2-7
clone_size: NA
v_call: TRBV19
d_call: NA

cdr3_nt: TGTGCCAGCAGCTTTGGGCAGGGTACCACCGGGGAGCTGTTTTTT
cdr3_aa: CASSFGQGTTGELFF
j_call: TRBJ2-2
clone_size: NA
v_call: TRBV7-9
d_call: NA

cdr3_nt: TGCGCCAGCAGCGCGACAGGGGGCGCTTACAATGAGCAGTTCTTC
cdr3_aa: CASSATGGAYNEQFF
j_call: TRBJ2-1
clone_size: many
v_call: TRBV5-1
d_call: TRBD1

cdr3_nt: TGTGCCAGCAGTATGTGGGCCAGGGGGTATTCACCCCTCCACTTT
cdr3_aa: CASSMWARGYSPLHF
j_call: TRBJ1-6
clone_size: few
v_call: TRBV12-3/TRBV12-4
d_call: TRBD1

cdr3_nt: TGCGCCAGCAGCCCGGGACTTCAGGGCTACACCTTC
cdr3_aa: CASSPGLQGYTF
j_call: TRBJ1-2
clone_size: NA
v_call: TRBV5-1
d_call: NA

cdr3_nt: TGTGCCAGCAGTGGAGGTCCGGGGGGGGCCTACAACTATGGCTACACCTTC
cdr3_aa: CASSGGPGGAYNYGYTF
j_call: TRBJ1-2
clone_size: NA
v_call: TRBV2
d_call: NA

cdr3_nt: TGTGCCAGCAGCTTAGCCGGGGGGCCCGGGGGCACAGATACGCAGTATTTT
cdr3_aa: CASSLAGGPGGTDTQYF
j_call: TRBJ2-3
clone_size: NA
v_call: TRBV7-2
d_call: NA

cdr3_nt: TGTGCCAGCAGTTACTACGGCGCCCACAATGAGCAGTTCTTC
cdr3_aa: CASSYYGAHNEQFF
j_call: TRBJ2-1
clone_size: few
v_call: TRBV6-5
d_call: NA

cdr3_nt: TGCGCCAGCAGCCCCGGACAGGGCTACAATGAGCAGTTCTTC
cdr3_aa: CASSPGQGYNEQFF
j_call: TRBJ2-1
clone_size: many
v_call: TRBV5-1
d_call: TRBD1

cdr3_nt: TGCAGTGCTGAGAGGCCAGCGGGGGCCTCCTACGAGCAGTACTTC
cdr3_aa: CSAERPAGASYEQYF
j_call: TRBJ2-7
clone_size: many
v_call: TRBV20-1
d_call: TRBD2

cdr3_nt: TGTGCCAGCAGCCCCGGGTTGGCGTTCCATAATTCACCCCTCCACTTT
cdr3_aa: CASSPGLAFHNSPLHF
j_call: TRBJ1-6
clone_size: NA
v_call: TRBV7-9
d_call: NA

cdr3_nt: TGTGCCAGCACTGAGACAGGGGGTGCAGTCGGGGGCTACACCTTC
cdr3_aa: CASTETGGAVGGYTF
j_call: TRBJ1-2
clone_size: few
v_call: TRBV12-3/TRBV12-4
d_call: TRBD1

cdr3_nt: TGCAGCGTTGAAGACAGCACAGATACGCAGTATTTT
cdr3_aa: CSVEDSTDTQYF
j_call: TRBJ2-3
clone_size: few
v_call: TRBV29-1
d_call: NA

cdr3_nt: TGTGCCAGCAGCTCGGGACAGGGGGGGTCCACAGATACGCAGTATTTT
cdr3_aa: CASSSGQGGSTDTQYF
j_call: TRBJ2-3
clone_size: few
v_call: TRBV7-9
d_call: TRBD1

cdr3_nt: TGTGCCAGCTCACCCGCGGCGGGGAACACTGAAGCTTTCTTT
cdr3_aa: CASSPAAGNTEAFF
j_call: TRBJ1-1
clone_size: few
v_call: TRBV18
d_call: NA

cdr3_nt: TGTGCCAGCAGCTTGGTCAATCAGCCCCAGCATTTT
cdr3_aa: CASSLVNQPQHF
j_call: TRBJ1-5
clone_size: many
v_call: TRBV5-5
d_call: NA

cdr3_nt: TGTGCCATTGGGGTGCGGGGGGGCCCAGATACGCAGTATTTT
cdr3_aa: CAIGVRGGPDTQYF
j_call: TRBJ2-3
clone_size: few
v_call: TRBV27
d_call: TRBD2

cdr3_nt: TGTGCCAGCAGTCCGGGACTAGCGGTGACGAACACCGGGGAGCTGTTTTTT
cdr3_aa: CASSPGLAVTNTGELFF
j_call: TRBJ2-2
clone_size: few
v_call: TRBV6-2/TRBV6-3
d_call: TRBD2

cdr3_nt: TGTGCCAGCAGCTCCCGGGGGGGGGCAGATACGCAGTATTTT
cdr3_aa: CASSSRGGADTQYF
j_call: TRBJ2-3
clone_size: few
v_call: TRBV5-4
d_call: TRBD2

cdr3_nt: TGTGCCACCAGCAGAGTCGTCGGGGCAGCTGGAAACACCATATATTTT
cdr3_aa: CATSRVVGAAGNTIYF
j_call: TRBJ1-3
clone_size: NA
v_call: TRBV15
d_call: NA

cdr3_nt: TGTGCCAGCAGCACCAAGAGTAGCGGAAGCACCGGGGAGCTGTTTTTT
cdr3_aa: CASSTKSSGSTGELFF
j_call: TRBJ2-2
clone_size: few
v_call: TRBV5-4
d_call: NA

cdr3_nt: TGTGCCAGCAGTAGACCGCACGGCGAGCAGTTCTTC
cdr3_aa: CASSRPHGEQFF
j_call: TRBJ2-1
clone_size: few
v_call: TRBV6-2/TRBV6-3
d_call: NA

cdr3_nt: TGTGCCAGCAGCCCATTGACAGGGGGCGCATTAGTTCCTATTAATGAAAAACTGTTTTTT
cdr3_aa: CASSPLTGGALVPINEKLFF
j_call: TRBJ1-4
clone_size: many
v_call: TRBV7-8
d_call: TRBD1

cdr3_nt: TGTGCCAGTAGTTCCCGGCATGAGCAGTTCTTC
cdr3_aa: CASSSRHEQFF
j_call: TRBJ2-1
clone_size: NA
v_call: TRBV19
d_call: NA

cdr3_nt: TGTGCCAGCAAACGAGGGGGGAGCACAGATACGCAGTATTTT
cdr3_aa: CASKRGGSTDTQYF
j_call: TRBJ2-3
clone_size: NA
v_call: TRBV12-3/TRBV12-4
d_call: NA

cdr3_nt: TGTGCCACCCTAAACCCGACAGGGACAGGGACCCAGTACTTC
cdr3_aa: CATLNPTGTGTQYF
j_call: TRBJ2-5
clone_size: many
v_call: TRBV15
d_call: TRBD1

cdr3_nt: TGTGCCAGCAGTGACTCGATAGGTAACACAGATACGCAGTATTTT
cdr3_aa: CASSDSIGNTDTQYF
j_call: TRBJ2-3
clone_size: few
v_call: TRBV6-4
d_call: NA